The 26 T cell receptor beta chains reported below all come from one sample, sequenced in a study of regulatory T cells in long-lasting Graves disease. The time point: persistent/refractory GD, antithyroid drugs over 5 years with positive TRAb. RNA isolated from PBMCs was used to make the TCR library. TCR beta libraries were built with iRepertoire HTBI primers and Arm-PCR of CDR3 regions. From the multiplex PCR reads, TCRdb called clonotypes with MiXCR, one entry per CDR3 protein. The top ten hold 25% to 30% of the sample, which has some 340,000 distinct CDR3 sequences, more than 20% seen once. The sequencing here drew on peripheral blood mononuclear cells (PBMCs), taken when the disease was refractory, from a patient treated with antithyroid drugs. The receptor set was obtained from a woman aged 40 to 50 with Graves disease.

This clonotype was seen many times. This rearrangement joins TRBV2 to TRBJ2-3, with TRBD2 identical over 7 bases. Per the germline V gene, CDR1 is SNHLY and CDR2 is FYNNEI. The junction had 4 bases not matched to a gene; V was cut back by 2 bases and J by 2 bases. The CDR3 totals 15 residues. The CDR3 protein is CASSEPGTITDTQYF. In nucleotides, the CDR3 is TGTGCCAGCAGTGAACCTGGGACTATCACAGATACGCAGTATTTT.

This clonotype has ten or more counts. A junction boundary mismatches the germline segment, possibly from a read error. V gene TRBV7-7 combines with J gene TRBJ1-2; TRBD1 matches 12 bases. CDR3 length: 15 amino acids. CDR1 SSHAT and CDR2 FNYEAQ come from the germline V gene (reference sequence). The DNA of the CDR3 is TGTGCTAGCAGCCCAATCGGGACAGGGGGCGGAGGCTACACCTTC. This sequence encodes CASSPIGTGGGGYTF.

This clonotype appeared a few times. The chain recombines TRBV4-1 with TRBJ2-4; D perhaps matches TRBD2 (6 bases). Between the trimmed V and J ends, which lost 0 bases and 3 bases, there was a span of 9 bases. The CDR3 is 15 amino acids. The germline V gene encodes CDR1 MGHRA and CDR2 YSYEKL. The CDR3 bases are TGCGCCAGCAGCCAAGAGGGGGGAAGCAAAAACATTCAGTACTTC. It yields the protein CASSQEGGSKNIQYF.

This clonotype was seen a handful of times. This chain links TRBV6-9 with TRBJ2-3; 11 nucleotides align to TRBD2. Unmatched junction bases numbered 4, after V lost 3 bases and J lost 5 bases. This CDR3 is built from 15 residues. CDR1 is MNHGY, CDR2 SVAAGI, per germline. The CDR3 protein is CASSYHGLAGDTQYF. CDR3 sequence (DNA): TGTGCCAGCAGTTACCACGGACTAGCGGGAGATACGCAGTATTTT.

V gene TRBV29-1 combines with J gene TRBJ1-1, with D perhaps matching TRBD1 (5 bases). The ends were cut back, 4 bases at V and 8 bases at J, with 17 bases in the middle. Germline lookup yields CDR1 SQVTM and CDR2 ANQGSEA. The CDR3 covers 13 residues. The CDR3 loop is CSVVFPRRGEAFF. In DNA, the CDR3 is TGCAGCGTTGTATTCCCTCGGCGGGGGGAAGCTTTCTTT.

In nucleotides, the CDR3 is TGTGCCAGCACCGCGGACAGTAACACTGAAGCTTTCTTT. Translating it yields CASTADSNTEAFF. The V call is TRBV2, the J call TRBJ1-1; the D gene is possibly TRBD1 (6 bases). V lost 7 bases, J lost 2 bases, and 11 bases lay in between. The CDR3 length is 13 residues. Looked up from germline, CDR1 is SNHLY and CDR2 is FYNNEI.

This clonotype turned up a few times. An end of the junction differs from the germline gene, which may be a read error. This chain joins TRBV5-1 and TRBJ2-5; D is unresolved. The DNA end is more similar to TRBJ2-1, so the J call may be wrong. CDR1 is SGHRS and CDR2 is YFSETQ in the germline V gene. The CDR3 totals 12 residues. CDR3 in amino acids: CASSLIPNEQFF. CDR3 nucleotide sequence: TGTGCCAGCAGCTTGATCCCCAATGAGCAGTTCTTC.

In its sample, this clonotype was seen a few times. The CDR3 is CASTGVVAGELFF. CDR3 sequence (DNA): TGTGCCAGCACCGGGGTAGTAGCCGGGGAGCTGTTTTTT. This chain uses TRBV11-2 with TRBJ2-2, with a tentative D call TRBD2 (5 bases). V lost 7 bases and J 6 bases, leaving 12 bases between the germline ends. The CDR3 contains 13 residues. Germline values: CDR1 SGHAT, CDR2 FQNNGV. Full variable domain (missing parts from reference TRBV11-2 and TRBJ2-2): EAGVAQSPRYKIIEKRQSVAFWCNPISGHATLYWYQQILGQGPKLLIQFQNNGVVDDSQLPKDRFSAERLKGVDSTLKIQPAKLEDSAVYLCASTGVVAGELFFGEGSRLTVL.

The rearrangement joins TRBV5-1 to TRBJ2-5; 7 nucleotides agree with TRBD1. The junction had 4 bases not matched to a gene; V was cut back by 4 bases and J by 4 bases. The CDR3 runs to 13 residues. Germline V gene data show CDR1 as SGHRS and CDR2 as YFSETQ. CDR3 DNA sequence: TGCGCCAGCAGCCCGGGACAGCTAGAGACCCAGTACTTC. Its translation is CASSPGQLETQYF.

V gene TRBV27 combines with J gene TRBJ1-1; maybe TRBD1 (5 bases). V was pared by 10 bases and J by 5 bases, with 14 bases between. The CDR3 covers 12 residues. Germline assignment: CDR1 MNHEY and CDR2 SMNVEV (reference sequence). As DNA, the CDR3 is TGTGCCACTGCCTCGGGGGGTACTGAAGCTTTCTTT. This gives the protein CATASGGTEAFF.

This clonotype was counted ten times or more. The chain joins TRBV6-1 to TRBJ1-5; 7 bases line up with TRBD1. Germline V CDR1 and CDR2: MNHNS, SASEGT. Trimming at V came to 7 bases and at J to 1 base, leaving 4 bases not matched to a gene. CDR3 length: 14 residues. The CDR3 sequence: CASTSGQSNQPQHF. CDR3 in DNA: TGTGCCAGCACTTCGGGACAGAGCAATCAGCCCCAGCATTTT.

The gene calls are TRBV11-2 and TRBJ2-1, with 9 bases matching TRBD1. With 3 bases clipped from V and 13 bases from J, the junction kept 7 bases outside the gene matches. The CDR3 covers 13 residues. Germline CDR1 is SGHAT and CDR2 is FQNNGV. The CDR3 DNA sequence: TGTGCCAGCAGCTTCACACAGGGGGCTCGACAGTTCTTC. As protein: CASSFTQGARQFF.

As concerns this clonotype: The junction departs from the called germline gene at one end, perhaps through a read error. The CDR3 coding sequence is TGTGCCAGCAGCTTAGGACCGCCCAATGAGCAGTTCTTC. As protein: CASSLGPPNEQFF. The rearrangement links TRBV12-3 or TRBV12-4 to TRBJ2-1; D unclear. The CDR3 contains 13 residues.

The chain is built from TRBV20-1 and TRBJ1-5; D uncertain. Germline lookup yields CDR1 DFQATT and CDR2 SNEGSKA (reference sequence). The CDR3 contains 14 residues. V was pared by 0 bases and J by 0 bases, with 6 bases between. CDR3 in DNA: TGCAGTGCTAGAGAGAGACGTAGCAATCAGCCCCAGCATTTT. It yields the protein CSARERRSNQPQHF.

A word on this clonotype: Possible read error: a much larger clone is one base away. The V gene is TRBV12-3 or TRBV12-4, the J gene TRBJ2-4; D is undetermined. The CDR3 totals 15 residues. V lost 7 bases and J lost 5, with 18 bases in between. The CDR3 DNA reads as TGTGCCAGCACCCAGGACCGATCGACCGAAAACATTCAGTACTTC. Protein product: CASTQDRSTENIQYF.

The chain links TRBV10-3 to TRBJ2-7; 10 bases are shared with TRBD1. The CDR3 totals 14 residues. Germline V CDR1 and CDR2: ENHRY, SYGVKD. Trimming took 6 bases from V and 3 from J; bases not matched to a gene: 5. Written as DNA, the CDR3 is TGTGCCATCAGGGCCGGACAGGGGGACTACGAGCAGTACTTC. Translated: CAIRAGQGDYEQYF.

There are many counts of this clonotype. The chain is built from TRBV7-8 and TRBJ2-7; 7 nucleotides align to TRBD1. Germline assignment: CDR1 SGHVS and CDR2 FQNEAQ. V dropped 5 bases and J dropped 0; count of bases not matched to a gene: 4. The CDR3 consists of 14 residues. The CDR3 loop is CASSPRDSSYEQYF. CDR3 bases: TGTGCCAGCAGCCCCCGGGACAGCTCCTACGAGCAGTACTTC.

Ten or more counts support this clonotype. CDR3 sequence: CAISAGTSLEKLFF. For the CDR3, the DNA is TGTGCCATCAGTGCCGGGACAAGTCTCGAAAAACTGTTTTTT. The chain has TRBV10-3 and TRBJ1-4; a possible D gene is TRBD1 (6 bases). CDR1 is ENHRY, CDR2 SYGVKD, per germline. The CDR3 runs 14 residues. The V and J ends lost 4 bases and 8 bases respectively, with 14 bases between them.

This clonotype showed up many times. The chain combines TRBV5-1 with TRBJ1-5; tentative D call: TRBD1 (5 bases). This CDR3 has 16 amino acids. Deletions cut 0 bases from V and 1 base from J, with 11 bases between. CDR1 is SGHRS, CDR2 YFSETQ, per germline. The CDR3 region has the DNA TGCGCCAGCAGCTTGGGGGACGGAGGAAGCAATCAGCCCCAGCATTTT. Its protein is CASSLGDGGSNQPQHF.

The sample holds many counts of this clonotype. The rearrangement joins TRBV28 to TRBJ1-5; the D is unclear. The CDR3 consists of 13 residues. CDR1 is MDHEN and CDR2 is SYDVKM in the germline V gene. Trimming removed 6 bases from V and 4 bases from J, with 10 bases in between. This chain's CDR3 is CASRSGWNQPQHF. The CDR3 region has the DNA TGTGCCAGCAGGTCGGGGTGGAATCAGCCCCAGCATTTT.

The table lists this clonotype with many counts. The chain joins TRBV28 to TRBJ2-4; TRBD2 might be the D (5 bases). V dropped 3 bases and J dropped 8 bases, with 11 bases sitting between them. The CDR3 is made up of 13 amino acids. The V gene's germline CDR1 is MDHEN and CDR2 SYDVKM. CDR3: CASSFGGEYIQYF. The CDR3 DNA is TGTGCCAGCAGTTTTGGTGGGGAGTACATTCAGTACTTC.

This clonotype was recorded many times. The junction and the germline gene differ at one end; a read error may be behind it. The gene calls are TRBV11-2 and TRBJ1-1; a weak D match, TRBD1 (5 bases). The germline V gene has CDR1 SGHAT and CDR2 FQNNGV. The CDR3 extends over 14 amino acids. As DNA, the CDR3 is TGTGCCAGCAGCTTAGCCGCGGGGGTGAATAGGGGCGACTTT. Translation gives CASSLAAGVNRGDF.

DNA for the CDR3: TGTGCCAGCAGTGAACTAGCGGGAAACACAGATACGCAGTATTTT. Its protein is CASSELAGNTDTQYF. J is TRBJ2-3 and V is TRBV6-1, with TRBD2 matching 9 bases. This CDR3 has 15 residues. Germline values: CDR1 MNHNS, CDR2 SASEGT. V gave up 2 bases and J gave up 2 bases; unmatched junction bases: 2.

This chain uses TRBV7-9 with TRBJ1-4; D is perhaps TRBD1 (5 bases). This CDR3 has 15 residues. The V gene lost 6 bases and the J gene lost 3 bases, with 14 bases spanning the gap. CDR1 is SEHNR and CDR2 is FQNEAQ in the germline V gene (reference sequence). CDR3 sequence (DNA): TGTGCCAGCAGTCAAGGTCGGGGGTCTAATGAAAAACTGTTTTTT. Encoded protein: CASSQGRGSNEKLFF.

The genes are TRBV27 and TRBJ2-1; 13 bases fit TRBD2. The CDR3 totals 19 residues. V shed 7 bases, J shed 0 bases, and the junction held 12 bases outside the gene matches. Germline V CDR1 and CDR2: MNHEY, SMNVEV (reference sequence). Here the CDR3 DNA reads TGTGCCAGCACCCGCCGGGAGACTAGCGGGAGGAGCTCCTACAATGAGCAGTTCTTC. Amino acids: CASTRRETSGRSSYNEQFF.

Regarding this clonotype: This may come from a read error, since a much larger clone is one base off. V and J are TRBV7-9 and TRBJ2-7; either TRBD1 or TRBD2 may fit D (5 bases each). The CDR3 has 15 residues. Germline V gives CDR1 SEHNR, CDR2 FQNEAQ (reference sequence). The CDR3 DNA reads TGTGCCAGCAGCTTAGCGGGGGTAATTTCCTACGAGCAGCACTTC. Translated: CASSLAGVISYEQHF.